Detailed here is one T cell receptor beta chain. Antigen specificity is unknown. The sample belongs to a study of CD8+ T cells in alopecia areata. Study as a whole: Tofacitinib administration to treated patients was oral, at 5 to 10 mg twice daily.

Treatment described: oral pan-JAK inhibitor, 5-10 mg twice daily. In alopecia areata patients, both lesional scalp punch biopsies and peripheral blood were collected. PBMC-derived CD4+ and CD8+ T cells were sorted. Overall study results and limits: Higher clonality and more expanded CD8+ clones appeared in lesional than normal scalp.

Extracted from the samples, RNA was reverse transcribed into cDNA to serve as the sequencing template. Assay: immunoSEQ multiplex PCR; the TCRdb copy retains only in-frame clones and omits some. The sample includes about 90,000 clones, about 40% of them seen just once. Germline CDR1 LNHDA, CDR2 SQIVND (reference sequence). The CDR3 covers 15 residues. V was trimmed by 5 bases and J by 3 bases, leaving 15 bases between them. This specimen consisted of CD8+ T cells sorted from blood, obtained at week 24, from a patient treated with tofacitinib. This chain joins TRBV19 and TRBJ2-3, with no clear D. This TCR was recovered from a human donor with alopecia areata. CDR3 bases: TGTGCCAGTAGTTCAAAAGGACGACAAACAGATACGCAGTATTTT. Its protein product is CASSSKGRQTDTQYF.